The 21 T cell receptor beta chains below come from one sample, sequenced in a study of identical twins. TCRdb recomputed calls from the 5' RACE reads with MiXCR, one row per CDR3 protein. The sample yields 200,000 to 250,000 distinct CDR3 sequences, over 9.5% seen once. The sample consisted of memory T cells sorted from blood. These receptor sequences come from a man over 45 in good health.

This chain joins TRBV13 and TRBJ1-6; D is uncertain. CDR3 length: 13 residues. CDR1 and CDR2 from the germline V gene are PRHDT and FYEKMQ (reference sequence). Trimming removed 5 bases from V and 7 bases from J, with 9 bases in between. In DNA form, the CDR3 reads TGTGCCAGCAGCACTCGACCAAATTCACCCCTCCACTTT. This codes for CASSTRPNSPLHF.

This clonotype has a handful of counts. The chain joins TRBV19 to TRBJ2-2; 9 bases are a match to TRBD2. Losses at the gene ends were 6 bases for V and 6 bases for J; bases not matched to a gene: 11. Germline CDR1 is LNHDA and CDR2 is SQIVND (reference sequence). The CDR3 has 16 residues. CDR3 loop: CASRSHSGSFSGELFF. The DNA of the CDR3 is TGTGCCAGTAGATCCCATAGCGGGAGTTTCTCCGGGGAGCTGTTTTTT.

The V gene is TRBV11-3, the J gene TRBJ2-2; 8 bases match TRBD1. From germline, CDR1 is SGHNT and CDR2 YENEEA. The CDR3 has 14 residues. The V segment lost 4 bases and the J segment 4 bases; nucleotides outside the gene matches: 2. CDR3 in amino acids: CASSSDRATGELFF. For the CDR3, the DNA is TGTGCCAGCAGCTCGGACAGGGCCACCGGGGAGCTGTTTTTT.

This clonotype ranks as medium-sized (0.01 to 0.1%). V gene TRBV7-8 combines with J gene TRBJ2-1; possibly TRBD1 or TRBD2 for D (6 bases each). Germline values: CDR1 SGHVS, CDR2 FQNEAQ. V dropped 5 bases and J dropped 7 bases, with 15 bases sitting between them. This CDR3 region has 14 residues. The CDR3 sequence: CASSKRGVENEQFF. CDR3 bases: TGTGCCAGCAGCAAAAGGGGGGTTGAGAATGAGCAGTTCTTC.

The chain couples TRBV12-3 or TRBV12-4 to TRBJ1-1; 7 bases align to TRBD1. This CDR3 has 13 amino acids. The ends lost 5 bases at V and 5 bases at J; junction bases unmatched: 5. The CDR3 loop reads CASSTGVGTEAFF. CDR3 nucleotides: TGTGCCAGCAGTACAGGGGTGGGTACTGAAGCTTTCTTT.

At least ten counts were recorded for this clonotype. V and J are TRBV6-1 and TRBJ1-5, with TRBD1 matching 7 bases. V lost 7 bases and J lost 2; bases outside the gene matches: 5. Germline V gene lookup returns CDR1 MNHNS and CDR2 SASEGT. The CDR3 covers 14 residues. CDR3: CASKTTGGNQPQHF. The CDR3 DNA is TGTGCCAGCAAGACAACAGGGGGCAATCAGCCCCAGCATTTT.

In its sample, this clonotype was seen many times. The rearrangement joins TRBV28 to TRBJ1-2; D remains ambiguous. The V and J ends lost 6 bases and 3 bases respectively, with 14 bases between them. CDR3 length: 14 residues. Germline V gene lookup returns CDR1 MDHEN and CDR2 SYDVKM. CDR3 in amino acids: CASSEGRVHYGYTF. CDR3 sequence (DNA): TGTGCCAGCAGCGAAGGGCGGGTTCACTATGGCTACACCTTC.

This clonotype was observed at least ten times. This chain joins TRBV29-1 and TRBJ2-3, with D possibly TRBD2 on 6 matching bases. The CDR3 sequence is 16 residues long. V shed 0 bases and J shed 0 bases, with 13 bases lying between them. CDR1 is SQVTM, CDR2 ANQGSEA, per germline. The CDR3 bases are TGCAGCGTTGAAGATCGAGTCCGGGGGAGCACAGATACGCAGTATTTT. It is translated as CSVEDRVRGSTDTQYF.

The chain employs TRBV28 and TRBJ2-2, with D unclear. The V end was cut by 4 bases, the J end by 0 bases, with 9 bases between. Germline assignment: CDR1 MDHEN and CDR2 SYDVKM. The CDR3 sequence is 15 residues long. This chain's CDR3 is CASSSGSANTGELFF. In DNA, the CDR3 is TGTGCCAGCAGTTCTGGTTCTGCGAACACCGGGGAGCTGTTTTTT. Variable domain in full (rest from reference TRBV28 and TRBJ2-2): DVKVTQSSRYLVKRTGEKVFLECVQDMDHENMFWYRQDPGLGLRLIYFSYDVKMKEKGDIPEGYSVSREKKERFSLILESASTNQTSMYLCASSSGSANTGELFFGEGSRLTVL.

This clonotype was recorded at least ten times. The rearrangement links TRBV10-3 to TRBJ1-6; 10 positions agree with TRBD1. Germline assignment: CDR1 ENHRY and CDR2 SYGVKD. The length of the CDR3 is 14 residues. The ends lost 2 bases at V and 10 bases at J; junction bases unmatched: 2. The CDR3 DNA follows: TGTGCCATCAGTGAGGGGACAGGGGAGTCACCCCTCCACTTT. This codes for CAISEGTGESPLHF.

V and J are TRBV28 and TRBJ2-7; 7 bases match TRBD1. The V gene end was trimmed by 8 bases and the J gene end by 2 bases; junction bases not matched to a gene: 9. Looked up from germline, CDR1 is MDHEN and CDR2 is SYDVKM. CDR3 size: 14 residues. The CDR3, as DNA: TGTGCCAGCTCATCGACAGGGCTTCCCTACGAGCAGTACTTC. The encoded protein is CASSSTGLPYEQYF.

This clonotype has just a few counts. The chain couples TRBV30 to TRBJ2-5; the D is unclear. Germline lookup yields CDR1 GTSNPN and CDR2 SVGIG (reference sequence). This CDR3 contains 13 residues. V gave up 2 bases and J gave up 2 bases, with 9 bases separating them. The chain's CDR3 is CAWSLGVQETQYF. The CDR3 coding sequence is TGTGCCTGGAGTCTAGGAGTACAAGAGACCCAGTACTTC.

In this sample, this clonotype turned up a few times. This chain's CDR3 is CASSLTGAQETQYF. CDR3 nucleotide sequence: TGTGCCAGCAGTTTGACAGGCGCCCAAGAGACCCAGTACTTC. The genes are TRBV27 and TRBJ2-5; D possibly corresponds to TRBD1 (6 bases). CDR1 MNHEY and CDR2 SMNVEV come from the germline V gene (reference sequence). The CDR3 runs 14 residues. Trimming left V 3 bases short and J 1 base short, with 9 bases between.

This clonotype was seen at least ten times. This chain uses TRBV10-3 with TRBJ2-5, with 7 bases that match TRBD2. Germline CDR1 ENHRY, CDR2 SYGVKD. The CDR3 extends over 14 amino acids. Trimming cost V 10 bases and J 2 bases; bases outside gene matches: 10. Here the CDR3 reads CATRERGTQETQYF. The DNA of the CDR3 is TGTGCCACCCGAGAGCGGGGCACTCAAGAGACCCAGTACTTC.

The V and J genes are TRBV5-1 and TRBJ2-5; D not certain. Trimming removed 0 bases from V and 2 bases from J, with 11 bases in between. The CDR3 consists of 15 residues. Per the germline V gene, CDR1 is SGHRS and CDR2 is YFSETQ. CDR3 sequence (DNA): TGCGCCAGCAGCTTGGAGCCCTCGTCGCAAGAGACCCAGTACTTC. Translating gives CASSLEPSSQETQYF.

This chain connects TRBV16 to TRBJ1-4; 7 bases are shared with TRBD1. The ends lost 0 bases at V and 8 bases at J; junction bases unmatched: 6. Germline CDR1 and CDR2: KGHSY and FQNENV. The CDR3 is made up of 15 amino acids. The DNA of the CDR3 is TGTGCCAGCAGCCAATCAACACAGGGGAGGGAAAAACTGTTTTTT. The encoded protein is CASSQSTQGREKLFF.

The chain has TRBV24-1 and TRBJ2-3; D is perhaps TRBD1 (5 bases). The CDR3 consists of 16 residues. Germline CDR1 KGHDR, CDR2 SFDVKD. The V end lost 2 bases, the J end lost 3 bases, and 14 bases lay between the germline ends. The CDR3 coding sequence is TGTGCCACCAGTGATTATAAGGGGTACAGGACAGATACGCAGTATTTT. The encoded protein is CATSDYKGYRTDTQYF.

The CDR3 loop is CASSLTREQFF. The CDR3 nucleotides are TGTGCCAGCAGTCTCACCCGGGAGCAGTTCTTC. This chain joins TRBV28 and TRBJ2-1; D not resolved. The V and J ends lost 5 bases and 10 bases respectively, with 9 bases between them. Germline CDR1 and CDR2: MDHEN and SYDVKM. CDR3 length: 11 residues.

This clonotype was seen more than once but under ten times. This chain joins TRBV7-2 and TRBJ2-3; D is perhaps TRBD2 (6 bases). Germline-derived CDR1 and CDR2 are SGHTA and FQGNSA. Trimming took off 5 bases at V and 4 bases at J, with 19 bases between the two ends. The CDR3 contains 16 residues. This chain's CDR3 is CASSPTGGLGSDTQYF. In DNA form, the CDR3 reads TGTGCCAGCAGCCCCACTGGGGGACTCGGCTCAGATACGCAGTATTTT.

The chain employs TRBV7-3 and TRBJ2-1; no firm D call. The germline V and J ends were trimmed by 1 base and 6 bases, with 16 bases remaining between them. The CDR3 consists of 16 residues. The germline gives CDR1 SGHTA, CDR2 FQGTGA. CDR3 DNA sequence: TGTGCCAGCAGCTTAAGTGCCGGGCTAGAGGTCAATGAGCAGTTCTTC. It specifies CASSLSAGLEVNEQFF.

The chain employs TRBV5-1 and TRBJ2-7, with 8 nucleotides matching TRBD2. Trimming cost V 2 bases and J 3 bases; bases outside gene matches: 10. Germline V gene lookup returns CDR1 SGHRS and CDR2 YFSETQ. This CDR3 region has 16 residues. CDR3 coding DNA: TGCGCCAGCAGCTTCATTTCAGCGGGAGAGCACTACGAGCAGTACTTC. Amino acids: CASSFISAGEHYEQYF.